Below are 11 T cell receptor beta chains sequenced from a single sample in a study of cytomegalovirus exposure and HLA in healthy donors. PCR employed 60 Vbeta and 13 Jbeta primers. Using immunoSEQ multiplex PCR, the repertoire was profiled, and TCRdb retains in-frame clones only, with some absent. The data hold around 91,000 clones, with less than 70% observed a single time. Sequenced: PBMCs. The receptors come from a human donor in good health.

Written as DNA, the CDR3 is TGTGCCAGCAGCTCGGGACAGGGAAACACCATATATTTT. Translation gives CASSSGQGNTIYF. The chain couples TRBV7-2 to TRBJ1-3, with 7 bases that match TRBD1. CDR3 size: 13 residues. V shed 4 bases, J shed 4 bases, and the junction held 1 base outside the gene matches. Germline assignment: CDR1 SGHTA and CDR2 FQGNSA.

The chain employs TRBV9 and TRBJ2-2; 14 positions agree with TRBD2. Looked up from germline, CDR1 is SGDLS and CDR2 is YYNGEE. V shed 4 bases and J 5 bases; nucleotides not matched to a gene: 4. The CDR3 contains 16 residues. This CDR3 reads CASSRRLAGGTGELFF. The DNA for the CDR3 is TGTGCCAGCAGCCGCAGACTAGCGGGGGGGACCGGGGAGCTGTTTTTT. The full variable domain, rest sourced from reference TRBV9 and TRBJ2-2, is DSGVTQTPKHLITATGQRVTLRCSPRSGDLSVYWYQQSLDQGLQFLIQYYNGEERAKGNILERFSAQQFPDLHSELNLSSLELGDSALYFCASSRRLAGGTGELFFGEGSRLTVL.

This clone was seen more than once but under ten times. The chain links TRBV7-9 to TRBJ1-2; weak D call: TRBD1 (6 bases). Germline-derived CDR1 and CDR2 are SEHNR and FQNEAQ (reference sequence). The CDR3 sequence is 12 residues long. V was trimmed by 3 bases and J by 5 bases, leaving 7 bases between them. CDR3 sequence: CASSFTGYGYTF. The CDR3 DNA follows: TGTGCCAGCAGCTTTACAGGGTATGGCTACACCTTC.

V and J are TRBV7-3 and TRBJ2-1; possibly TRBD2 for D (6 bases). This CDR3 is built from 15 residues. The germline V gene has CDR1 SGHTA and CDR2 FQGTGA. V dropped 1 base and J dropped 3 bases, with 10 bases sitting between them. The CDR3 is CASSLMGTFYNEQFF. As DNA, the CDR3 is TGTGCCAGCAGCTTAATGGGGACTTTCTACAATGAGCAGTTCTTC. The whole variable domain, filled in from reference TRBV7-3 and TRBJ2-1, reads GAGVSQTPSNKVTEKGKYVELRCDPISGHTALYWYRQSLGQGPEFLIYFQGTGAADDSGLPNDRFFAVRPEGSVSTLKIQRTERGDSAVYLCASSLMGTFYNEQFFGPGTRLTVL.

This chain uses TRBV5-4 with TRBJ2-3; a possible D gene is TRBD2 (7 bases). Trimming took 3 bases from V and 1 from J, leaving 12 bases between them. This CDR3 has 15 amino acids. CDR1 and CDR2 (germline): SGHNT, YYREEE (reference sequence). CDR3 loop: CASSWGGPGTDTQYF. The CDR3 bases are TGTGCCAGCAGCTGGGGGGGGCCTGGCACAGATACGCAGTATTTT.

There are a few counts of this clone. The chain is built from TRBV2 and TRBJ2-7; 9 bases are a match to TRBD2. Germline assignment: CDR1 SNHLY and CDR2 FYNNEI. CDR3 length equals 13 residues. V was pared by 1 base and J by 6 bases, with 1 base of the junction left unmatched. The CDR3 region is CASSEGTSVEQYF. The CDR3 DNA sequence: TGTGCCAGCAGTGAAGGGACTAGCGTCGAGCAGTACTTC.

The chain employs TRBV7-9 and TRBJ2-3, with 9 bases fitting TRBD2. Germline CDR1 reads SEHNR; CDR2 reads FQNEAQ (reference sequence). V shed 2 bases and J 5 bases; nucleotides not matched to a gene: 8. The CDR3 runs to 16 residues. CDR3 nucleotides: TGTGCCAGCAGCTTAAGGCCTAGCGGGGAAAGAGATACGCAGTATTTT. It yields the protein CASSLRPSGERDTQYF.

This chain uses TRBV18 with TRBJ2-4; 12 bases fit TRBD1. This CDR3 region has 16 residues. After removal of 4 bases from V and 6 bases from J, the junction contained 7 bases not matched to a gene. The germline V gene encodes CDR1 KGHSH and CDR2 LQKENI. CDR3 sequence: CASSLWDRGQINIQYF. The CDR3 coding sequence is TGTGCCAGCTCACTTTGGGACAGGGGGCAAATAAACATTCAGTACTTC.

Written as DNA, the CDR3 is TGTGCCATCAGTGAGCCCACAGAGGGACACAGGTATGGCTACACCTTC. As protein: CAISEPTEGHRYGYTF. This chain uses TRBV10-3 with TRBJ1-2; D might be TRBD1 (6 bases). Germline CDR1 and CDR2: ENHRY and SYGVKD. The germline V and J ends were trimmed by 2 bases and 5 bases, with 18 bases remaining between them. The CDR3 runs to 16 residues.

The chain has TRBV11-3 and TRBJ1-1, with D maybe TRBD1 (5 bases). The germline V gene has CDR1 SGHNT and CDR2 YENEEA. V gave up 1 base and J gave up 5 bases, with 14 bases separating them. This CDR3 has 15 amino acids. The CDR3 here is CASSLGPQGGTEAFF. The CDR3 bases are TGTGCCAGCAGCTTAGGTCCGCAGGGAGGGACTGAAGCTTTCTTT.

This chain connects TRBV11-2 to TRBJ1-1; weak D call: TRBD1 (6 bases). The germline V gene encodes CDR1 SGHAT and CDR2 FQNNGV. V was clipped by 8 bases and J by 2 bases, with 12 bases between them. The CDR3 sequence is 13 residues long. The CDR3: CASGPDRNTEAFF. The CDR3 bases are TGTGCCAGCGGACCGGACAGAAACACTGAAGCTTTCTTT.